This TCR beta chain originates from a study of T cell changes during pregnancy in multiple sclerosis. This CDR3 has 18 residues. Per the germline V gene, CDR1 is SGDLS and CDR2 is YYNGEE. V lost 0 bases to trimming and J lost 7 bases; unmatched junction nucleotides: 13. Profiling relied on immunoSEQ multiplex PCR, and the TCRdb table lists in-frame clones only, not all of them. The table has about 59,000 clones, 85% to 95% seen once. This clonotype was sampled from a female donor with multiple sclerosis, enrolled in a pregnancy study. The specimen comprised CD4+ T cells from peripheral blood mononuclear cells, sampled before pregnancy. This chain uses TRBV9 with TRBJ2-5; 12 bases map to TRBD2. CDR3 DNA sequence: TGTGCCAGCAGCGTAGGAGGTCTAGCGGGAGGGCCCGGAGTGACCCAGTACTTC. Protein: CASSVGGLAGGPGVTQYF.